Listed here are 23 T cell receptor beta chains from one sample, sequenced in a study of regulatory T cells in long-lasting Graves disease. Time point denoted: newly diagnosed GD, antithyroid drugs for less than 3 months. Following extraction of RNA from PBMCs, that RNA was used to make the TCR library. Arm-PCR of CDR3 regions and iRepertoire HTBI primers were the basis on which TCR beta libraries were built. TCRdb re-called the multiplex PCR reads with MiXCR, one entry per CDR3 protein. This sample has about 430,000 distinct CDR3 sequences, with about 15% found just once. This same sample was also taken into another study, of T cells in Graves' hyperthyroidism and ophthalmopathy.

The material sequenced was peripheral blood mononuclear cells (PBMCs), taken at new diagnosis, from a patient treated with antithyroid drugs. All receptors derive from a woman aged 40 to 50 with Graves disease.

The chain is built from TRBV20-1 and TRBJ1-3, with D perhaps TRBD1 (6 bases). Germline V gene data show CDR1 as DFQATT and CDR2 as SNEGSKA (reference sequence). The CDR3 is 14 residues long. Between the trimmed V and J ends, which lost 6 bases and 1 base, there was a span of 13 bases. The CDR3 sequence is CSARRGVSGNTIYF. CDR3 nucleotide sequence: TGCAGTGCCAGAAGGGGGGTTTCTGGAAACACCATATATTTT.

Concerning this clonotype itself: Being one base from a much bigger clone, this may be a read error. The rearrangement uses TRBV28 and TRBJ2-5; 7 positions match TRBD1. Per germline, CDR1 MDHEN and CDR2 SYDVKM. The CDR3 extends over 16 amino acids. The CDR3 coding sequence is TGTGCCGGCAGTCCGACTGGGACAGCCGATCAAGAGACCCAGTACTTC. This codes for CAGSPTGTADQETQYF.

A note on this clonotype: One end of the junction does not line up with germline, which may come from a read error. The chain combines TRBV12-3 or TRBV12-4 with TRBJ2-1; no firm D call. This CDR3 region has 15 residues. In DNA, the CDR3 is TGTGCCAGCAGTTTGGGCTCCCAAAACTACAGTGAGCAGTTCTTC. It translates to CASSLGSQNYSEQFF.

This clonotype was counted ten times or more. The J gene is TRBJ2-3, the V gene TRBV11-2; no firm D call. Deletions cut 5 bases from V and 1 base from J, with 4 bases between. This CDR3 contains 12 residues. The germline gives CDR1 SGHAT, CDR2 FQNNGV. The CDR3 is CASSTRTDTQYF. CDR3 bases: TGTGCCAGCAGCACACGCACAGATACGCAGTATTTT.

In this sample, this clonotype turned up many times. The CDR3, as DNA: TGCGCCAGCAGCCCTACGGGGGCCGGGGAGCTGTTTTTT. Amino acid sequence: CASSPTGAGELFF. The chain employs TRBV5-1 and TRBJ2-2; tentative D call: TRBD2 (6 bases). V was cut by 4 bases and J by 6 bases, with 10 bases left in between. Germline CDR1 and CDR2: SGHRS and YFSETQ. This CDR3 has 13 amino acids.

This clonotype showed up just a few times. V gene TRBV28 combines with J gene TRBJ2-5, with TRBD1 matching 7 bases. The CDR3 consists of 14 residues. V trimming: 5 bases; J trimming: 2 bases; junction bases outside the gene matches: 5. The germline gives CDR1 MDHEN, CDR2 SYDVKM. The chain's CDR3 is CASSGTVWQETQYF. The CDR3 region has the DNA TGTGCCAGCAGTGGGACAGTCTGGCAAGAGACCCAGTACTTC.

V gene TRBV10-3 combines with J gene TRBJ1-4, with 7 bases lining up with TRBD1. The junction had 4 bases not matched to a gene; V was cut back by 2 bases and J by 7 bases. CDR1 ENHRY and CDR2 SYGVKD come from the germline V gene. This CDR3 comprises 14 residues. CDR3 DNA: TGTGCCATCAGTGAGGACAGGGCTGGTGAAAAACTGTTTTTT. Translation: CAISEDRAGEKLFF.

The J gene is TRBJ2-7, the V gene TRBV6-2 or TRBV6-3; 14 positions match TRBD2. CDR1 and CDR2 from the germline V gene are MNHEY and SVGEGT. V lost 11 bases and J lost 4; bases outside the gene matches: 10. The CDR3 totals 15 residues. DNA for the CDR3: TGTGCCTTTAGGGACGGACTAGCGGGAGGATACGAGCAGTACTTC. Its translation: CAFRDGLAGGYEQYF.

This clonotype occurred a few times. With a much larger clone just one base away, this may be a read error. The CDR3 sequence: CASSLSGLTGSGCTF. The CDR3 coding sequence is TGTGCCAGCAGTTTATCGGGGTTGACAGGGTCTGGCTGCACCTTC. V usage is TRBV28 and J usage is TRBJ1-2; 7 nucleotides align to TRBD1. The CDR3 length is 15 residues. Germline V lookup: CDR1 MDHEN, CDR2 SYDVKM.

This clonotype was detected many times. This rearrangement joins TRBV20-1 to TRBJ2-3, with D uncertain. This CDR3 spans 14 amino acids. V lost 3 bases and J lost 3, with 13 bases in between. Germline V gene data show CDR1 as DFQATT and CDR2 as SNEGSKA (reference sequence). The CDR3, as DNA: TGCAGTGCTAGGATGAGTGGGATAACAGATACGCAGTATTTT. Residues: CSARMSGITDTQYF.

V usage is TRBV20-1 and J usage is TRBJ2-7; 8 bases match TRBD2. Germline values: CDR1 DFQATT, CDR2 SNEGSKA (reference sequence). V was pared by 0 bases and J by 4 bases, with 8 bases of the junction left unmatched. The CDR3 sequence is 15 residues long. CDR3 protein: CSARDPGTSPYEQYF. DNA for the CDR3: TGCAGTGCTAGAGATCCCGGGACTAGTCCATACGAGCAGTACTTC.

This clonotype has only a few counts. Given a much more abundant clone one base away, this may be a read error. This chain uses TRBV11-2 with TRBJ2-7, with 7 bases aligning to TRBD2. There are 14 residues in the CDR3. The germline V gene has CDR1 SGHAT and CDR2 FQNNGV. CDR3 DNA: TGTGCCGGCAGCTTATCCCCAGCGGGGTACGAGCAGTACTTC. Protein sequence: CAGSLSPAGYEQYF.

Notes on this clonotype: Being one base from a much bigger clone, this may be a read error. This chain uses TRBV11-3 with TRBJ1-1; D unresolved. The CDR3 is 14 residues long. Germline V gives CDR1 SGHNT, CDR2 YENEEA. V dropped 5 bases and J dropped 5 bases, with 15 bases sitting between them. CDR3 amino acids: CASSPIRGETEAFF. In DNA, the CDR3 is TGTGCCAGCAGCCCCATCCGCGGGGAAACTGAAGCTTTCTTT.

This clonotype was counted many times. The chain links TRBV12-3 or TRBV12-4 to TRBJ1-3; 7 bases line up with TRBD1. The CDR3 contains 16 residues. V dropped 6 bases and J dropped 0; count of bases not matched to a gene: 8. The CDR3 sequence: CASRSTGELSGNTIYF. Here the CDR3 DNA reads TGTGCCAGCAGGTCCACAGGGGAGCTCTCTGGAAACACCATATATTTT.

In regard to this clonotype: A much more abundant neighbour one base away suggests this may be a read error. The J gene is TRBJ2-1, the V gene TRBV14; TRBD2 matches 11 bases. The J call is in doubt because the DNA end fits TRBJ2-7 better. This CDR3 region has 20 residues. The germline V gene has CDR1 SGHDN and CDR2 FVKESK. The CDR3 DNA follows: TGTGCCAGCAGCCAGAACCCAATAGCAATAGCGGGAGGGCAGAACAATGAGCAGTACTTC. As protein: CASSQNPIAIAGGQNNEQYF.

The chain employs TRBV20-1 and TRBJ2-7; 7 bases agree with TRBD1. V shed 0 bases, J shed 2 bases, and the junction held 4 bases outside the gene matches. The germline CDR1 and CDR2 sequences are DFQATT and SNEGSKA (reference sequence). The CDR3 contains 14 residues. The CDR3 loop is CSARDRGHTYEQYF. CDR3 nucleotides: TGCAGTGCTAGAGATAGGGGGCACACCTACGAGCAGTACTTC.

Details on this clonotype: Given a much more abundant clone one base away, this may be a read error. The CDR3 does not close with the conserved phenylalanine or tryptophan, likely indicating a read error. The gene calls are TRBV7-9 and TRBJ2-1; weak D call: TRBD2 (5 bases). V dropped 1 base and J dropped 6 bases, with 16 bases sitting between them. The CDR3 runs 16 residues. Germline values: CDR1 SEHNR, CDR2 FQNEAQ (reference sequence). The CDR3 region is CASSLVFSVGGNEQFV. CDR3 nucleotide sequence: TGTGCCAGCAGCTTAGTTTTTAGCGTTGGTGGCAATGAGCAGTTCGTC.

This clonotype has more than one count but fewer than ten. A far larger clone is a single base away, which makes a read error likely. The rearrangement joins TRBV27 to TRBJ2-1; D is unclear. The CDR3 is made up of 13 amino acids. From germline, CDR1 is MNHEY and CDR2 SMNVEV (reference sequence). Trimming stripped 5 bases from V and 8 bases from J, with 13 bases between. The CDR3 loop reads CASSDLRGYEQFF. The CDR3 DNA is TGTGCCAGCAGTGATTTACGAGGATATGAGCAGTTCTTC.

In its sample, this clonotype was seen a few times. This rearrangement joins TRBV2 to TRBJ2-1, with D unresolved. This CDR3 has 13 amino acids. Germline lookup yields CDR1 SNHLY and CDR2 FYNNEI. Trimming cost V 0 bases and J 10 bases, with 10 bases left between them. CDR3 bases: TGTGCCAGCAGTGAAGCGCGCTCTGTAGAGCAGTTCTTC. It is translated as CASSEARSVEQFF. Using reference TRBV2 and TRBJ2-1 for the parts outside the CDR3, the full variable domain is EPEVTQTPSHQVTQMGQEVILRCVPISNHLYFYWYRQILGQKVEFLVSFYNNEISEKSEIFDDQFSVERPDGSNFTLKIRSTKLEDSAMYFCASSEARSVEQFFGPGTRLTVL.

This clonotype was observed many times. V and J are TRBV7-2 and TRBJ2-4; TRBD2 matches at 10 bases. The germline V gene has CDR1 SGHTA and CDR2 FQGNSA. After removal of 0 bases from V and 0 bases from J, the junction contained 5 bases not matched to a gene. The CDR3 totals 18 residues. Here the CDR3 reads CASSLASGRLGAKNIQYF. CDR3 DNA sequence: TGTGCCAGCAGCTTAGCTAGCGGGAGGTTAGGAGCCAAAAACATTCAGTACTTC.

This clonotype was seen many times. V is TRBV12-3 or TRBV12-4 and J is TRBJ2-1; 8 bases are shared with TRBD2. CDR3 length: 17 amino acids. The junction had 15 bases not matched to a gene; V was cut back by 5 bases and J by 6 bases. CDR3 in DNA: TGTGCCAGCAGTGGGGCATTCGCGGGAGGTGCCCCCAATGAGCAGTTCTTC. Its translation: CASSGAFAGGAPNEQFF.

This clonotype occurred a few times. The chain employs TRBV6-2 or TRBV6-3 and TRBJ1-6, with D possibly being TRBD1 (5 bases). V lost 0 bases, J lost 8 bases, and 11 bases lay in between. In germline, CDR1 is MNHEY, CDR2 SVGEGT. This CDR3 has 15 residues. The CDR3 DNA reads as TGTGCCAGCAGTTACTCGGACCGGGACCATTCACCCCTCCACTTT. It translates to CASSYSDRDHSPLHF.

This chain joins TRBV28 and TRBJ2-2; D gene unclear. Germline CDR1 MDHEN, CDR2 SYDVKM. Trimming left V 7 bases short and J 8 bases short, with 14 bases between. The CDR3 runs to 13 residues. The CDR3 bases are TGTGCCAGCACCCGTCCCGGAGCGGGGGAGCTGTTTTTT. Translating it yields CASTRPGAGELFF.